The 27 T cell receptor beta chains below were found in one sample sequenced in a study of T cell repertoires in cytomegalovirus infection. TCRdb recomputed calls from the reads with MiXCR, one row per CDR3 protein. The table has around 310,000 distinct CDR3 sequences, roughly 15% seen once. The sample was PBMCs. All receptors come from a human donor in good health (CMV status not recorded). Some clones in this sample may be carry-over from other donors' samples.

The CDR3, as DNA: TGCAGCGTTGAGGGCGGGCCCCTCCCTTACAATGAGCAGTTCTTC. Protein sequence: CSVEGGPLPYNEQFF. The V gene is TRBV29-1, the J gene TRBJ2-1; TRBD2 is a possible D gene (5 bases). The germline V gene has CDR1 SQVTM and CDR2 ANQGSEA. The V and J ends lost 3 bases and 4 bases respectively, with 16 bases between them. This CDR3 spans 15 amino acids.

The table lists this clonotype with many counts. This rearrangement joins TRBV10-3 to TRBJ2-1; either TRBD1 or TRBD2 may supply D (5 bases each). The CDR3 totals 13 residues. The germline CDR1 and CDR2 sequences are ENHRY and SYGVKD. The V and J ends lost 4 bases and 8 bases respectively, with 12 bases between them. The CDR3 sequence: CAISVAGTDEQFF. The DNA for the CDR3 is TGTGCCATCAGTGTAGCAGGGACGGATGAGCAGTTCTTC.

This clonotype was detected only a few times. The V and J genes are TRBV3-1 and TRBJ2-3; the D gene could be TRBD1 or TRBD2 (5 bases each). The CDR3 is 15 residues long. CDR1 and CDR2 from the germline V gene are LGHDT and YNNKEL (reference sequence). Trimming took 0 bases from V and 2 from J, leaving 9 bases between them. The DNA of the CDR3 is TGTGCCAGCAGCCAAGATGGGACCACCACAGATACGCAGTATTTT. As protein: CASSQDGTTTDTQYF.

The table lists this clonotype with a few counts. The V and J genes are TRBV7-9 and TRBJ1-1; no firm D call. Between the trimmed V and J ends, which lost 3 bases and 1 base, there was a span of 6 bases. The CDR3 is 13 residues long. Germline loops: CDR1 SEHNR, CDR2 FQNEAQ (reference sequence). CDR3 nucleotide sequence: TGTGCCAGCAGCTTTGATCCGAACACTGAAGCTTTCTTT. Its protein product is CASSFDPNTEAFF. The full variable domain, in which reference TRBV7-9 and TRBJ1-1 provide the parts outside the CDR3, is DTGVSQNPRHKITKRGQNVTFRCDPISEHNRLYWYRQTLGQGPEFLTYFQNEAQLEKSRLLSDRFSAERPKGSFSTLEIQRTEQGDSAMYLCASSFDPNTEAFFGQGTRLTVV.

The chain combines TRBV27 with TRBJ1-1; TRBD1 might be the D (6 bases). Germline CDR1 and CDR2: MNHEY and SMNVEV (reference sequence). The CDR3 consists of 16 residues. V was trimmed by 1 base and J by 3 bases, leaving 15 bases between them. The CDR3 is CASSLFRGGLDTEAFF. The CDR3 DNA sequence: TGTGCCAGCAGTTTATTCAGGGGAGGTTTGGACACTGAAGCTTTCTTT.

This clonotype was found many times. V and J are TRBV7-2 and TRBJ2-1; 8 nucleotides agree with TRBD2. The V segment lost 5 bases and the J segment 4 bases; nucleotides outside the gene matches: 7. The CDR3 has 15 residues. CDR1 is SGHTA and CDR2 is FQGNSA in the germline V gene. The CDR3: CASSQTAGAYNEQFF. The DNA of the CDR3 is TGTGCCAGCAGCCAGACAGCGGGGGCTTACAATGAGCAGTTCTTC.

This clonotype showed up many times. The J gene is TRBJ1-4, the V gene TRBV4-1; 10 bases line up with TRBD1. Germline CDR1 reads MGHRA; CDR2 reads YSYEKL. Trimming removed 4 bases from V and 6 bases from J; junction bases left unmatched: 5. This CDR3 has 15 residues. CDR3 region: CASSLRQGADEKLFF. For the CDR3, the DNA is TGCGCCAGCAGCCTACGACAGGGGGCGGATGAAAAACTGTTTTTT.

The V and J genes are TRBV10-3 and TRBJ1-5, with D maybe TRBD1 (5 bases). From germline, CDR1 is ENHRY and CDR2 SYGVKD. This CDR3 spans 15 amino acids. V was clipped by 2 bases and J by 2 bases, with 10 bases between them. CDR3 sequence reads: CAISEAGIGNQPQHF. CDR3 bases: TGTGCCATCAGTGAGGCAGGGATAGGCAATCAGCCCCAGCATTTT.

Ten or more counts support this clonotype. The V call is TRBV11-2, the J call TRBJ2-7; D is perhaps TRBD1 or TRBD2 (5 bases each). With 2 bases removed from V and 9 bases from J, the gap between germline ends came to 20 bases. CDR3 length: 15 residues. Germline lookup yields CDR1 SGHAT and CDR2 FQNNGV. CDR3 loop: CASSLPGTGITRQYF. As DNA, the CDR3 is TGTGCCAGCAGCTTACCCGGGACGGGTATTACGAGGCAGTACTTC.

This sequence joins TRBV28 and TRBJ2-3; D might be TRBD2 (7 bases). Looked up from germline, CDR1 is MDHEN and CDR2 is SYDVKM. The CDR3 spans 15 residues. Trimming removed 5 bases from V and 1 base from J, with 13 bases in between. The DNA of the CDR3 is TGTGCCAGCAGTGGAGGGGGGGTGGGCACAGATACGCAGTATTTT. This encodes CASSGGGVGTDTQYF.

The CDR3 nucleotides read TGCAGTGCTAGATTTGGGGGGGGCTACACCTTC. This sequence encodes CSARFGGGYTF. V gene TRBV20-1 combines with J gene TRBJ1-2, with a possible D match to TRBD1 (5 bases). CDR3 length: 11 amino acids. The V gene's germline CDR1 is DFQATT and CDR2 SNEGSKA (reference sequence). The germline V and J ends were trimmed by 2 bases and 8 bases, with 9 bases remaining between them.

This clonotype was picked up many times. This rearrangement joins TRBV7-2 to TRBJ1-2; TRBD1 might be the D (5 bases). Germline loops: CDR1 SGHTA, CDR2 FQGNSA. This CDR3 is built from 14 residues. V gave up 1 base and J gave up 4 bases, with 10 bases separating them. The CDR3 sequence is CASSLGRDGYGYTF. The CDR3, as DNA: TGTGCCAGCAGCTTAGGCCGGGACGGCTATGGCTACACCTTC.

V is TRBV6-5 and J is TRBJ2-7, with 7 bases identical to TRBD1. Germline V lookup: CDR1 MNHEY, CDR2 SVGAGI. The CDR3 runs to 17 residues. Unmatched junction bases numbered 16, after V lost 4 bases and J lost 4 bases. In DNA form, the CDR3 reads TGTGCCAGCAGTTCTCCTGGGCAGGGGGTCTTTGGATACGAGCAGTACTTC. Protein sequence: CASSSPGQGVFGYEQYF.

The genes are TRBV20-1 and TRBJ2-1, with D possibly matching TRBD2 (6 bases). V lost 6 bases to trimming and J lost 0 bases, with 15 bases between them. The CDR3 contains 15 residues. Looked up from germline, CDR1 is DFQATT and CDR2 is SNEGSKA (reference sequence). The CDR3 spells CSAPTAGSSYNEQFF. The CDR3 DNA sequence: TGCAGTGCCCCTACGGCGGGGAGCTCCTACAATGAGCAGTTCTTC.

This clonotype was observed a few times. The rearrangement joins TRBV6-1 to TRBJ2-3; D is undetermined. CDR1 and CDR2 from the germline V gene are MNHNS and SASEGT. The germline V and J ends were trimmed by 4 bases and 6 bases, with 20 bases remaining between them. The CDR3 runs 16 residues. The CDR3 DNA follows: TGTGCCAGCAGTGGTGGGCGGTACACGCTGCCGGATACGCAGTATTTT. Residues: CASSGGRYTLPDTQYF.

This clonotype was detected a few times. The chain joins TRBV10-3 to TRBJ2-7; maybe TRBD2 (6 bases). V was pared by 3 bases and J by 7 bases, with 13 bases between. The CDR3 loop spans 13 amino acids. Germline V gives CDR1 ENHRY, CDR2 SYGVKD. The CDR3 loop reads CAISERGAGEQYF. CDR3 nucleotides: TGTGCCATCAGTGAACGCGGGGCGGGAGAGCAGTACTTC.

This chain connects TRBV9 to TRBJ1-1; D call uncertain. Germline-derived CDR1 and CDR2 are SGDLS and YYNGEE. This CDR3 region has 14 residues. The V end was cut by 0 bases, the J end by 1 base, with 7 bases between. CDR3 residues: CASSVVPGNTEAFF. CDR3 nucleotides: TGTGCCAGCAGCGTAGTGCCGGGGAACACTGAAGCTTTCTTT.

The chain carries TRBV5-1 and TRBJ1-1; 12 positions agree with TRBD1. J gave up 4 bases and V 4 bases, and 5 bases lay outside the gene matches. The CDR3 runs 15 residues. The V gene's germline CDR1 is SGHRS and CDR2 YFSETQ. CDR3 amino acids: CASSIGTGGRTEAFF. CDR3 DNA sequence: TGCGCCAGCAGCATCGGGACAGGGGGCCGCACTGAAGCTTTCTTT. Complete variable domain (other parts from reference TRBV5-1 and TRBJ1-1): KAGVTQTPRYLIKTRGQQVTLSCSPISGHRSVSWYQQTPGQGLQFLFEYFSETQRNKGNFPGRFSGRQFSNSRSEMNVSTLELGDSALYLCASSIGTGGRTEAFFGQGTRLTVV.

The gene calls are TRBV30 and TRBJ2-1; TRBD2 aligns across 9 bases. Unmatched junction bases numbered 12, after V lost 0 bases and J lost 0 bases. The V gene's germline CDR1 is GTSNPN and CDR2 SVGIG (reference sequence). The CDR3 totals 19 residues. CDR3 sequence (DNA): TGTGCCTGGAGTGTACTTGGGCTAGCGGGGCCCAGCTCCTACAATGAGCAGTTCTTC. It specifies CAWSVLGLAGPSSYNEQFF.

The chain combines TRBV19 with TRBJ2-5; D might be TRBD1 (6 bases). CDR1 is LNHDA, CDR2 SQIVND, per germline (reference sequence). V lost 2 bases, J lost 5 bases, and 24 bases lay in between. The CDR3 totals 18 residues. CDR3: CASSIRFPPRGPGETQYF. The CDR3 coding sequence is TGTGCCAGTAGTATACGATTTCCCCCCAGGGGTCCGGGTGAGACCCAGTACTTC.

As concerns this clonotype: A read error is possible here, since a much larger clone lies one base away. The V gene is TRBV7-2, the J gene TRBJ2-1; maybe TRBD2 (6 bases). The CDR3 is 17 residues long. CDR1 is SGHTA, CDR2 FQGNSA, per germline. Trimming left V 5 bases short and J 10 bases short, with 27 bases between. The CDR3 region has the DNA TGTGCCAGCAGCATAGGACCCGCTGGACTACAGCGAAGCGAGCAGTTCTTC. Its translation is CASSIGPAGLQRSEQFF.

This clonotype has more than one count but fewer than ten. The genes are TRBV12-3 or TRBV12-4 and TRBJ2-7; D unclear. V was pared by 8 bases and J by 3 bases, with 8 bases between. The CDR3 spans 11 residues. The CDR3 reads CASSSDYEQYF. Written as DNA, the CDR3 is TGTGCCAGCTCTTCAGACTACGAGCAGTACTTC.

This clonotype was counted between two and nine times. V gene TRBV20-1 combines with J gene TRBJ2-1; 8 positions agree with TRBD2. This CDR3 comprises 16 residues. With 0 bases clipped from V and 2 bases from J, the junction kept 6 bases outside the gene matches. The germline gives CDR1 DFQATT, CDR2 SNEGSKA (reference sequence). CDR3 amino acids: CSARDPGGGPYNEQFF. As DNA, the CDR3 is TGCAGTGCTAGAGATCCGGGGGGGGGCCCCTACAATGAGCAGTTCTTC.

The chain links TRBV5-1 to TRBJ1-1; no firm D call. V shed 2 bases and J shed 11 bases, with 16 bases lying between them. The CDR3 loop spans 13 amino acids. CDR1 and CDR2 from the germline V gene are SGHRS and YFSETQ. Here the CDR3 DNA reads TGCGCCAGCAGCTTTGTCGGATTTGAGACTGCTTTCTTT. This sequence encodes CASSFVGFETAFF.

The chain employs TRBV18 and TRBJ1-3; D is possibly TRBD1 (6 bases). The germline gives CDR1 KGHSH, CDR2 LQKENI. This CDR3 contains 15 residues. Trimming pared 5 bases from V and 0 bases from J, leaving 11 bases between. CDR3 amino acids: CASSSQGHSGNTIYF. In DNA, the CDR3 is TGTGCCAGCTCATCTCAGGGACACTCTGGAAACACCATATATTTT.

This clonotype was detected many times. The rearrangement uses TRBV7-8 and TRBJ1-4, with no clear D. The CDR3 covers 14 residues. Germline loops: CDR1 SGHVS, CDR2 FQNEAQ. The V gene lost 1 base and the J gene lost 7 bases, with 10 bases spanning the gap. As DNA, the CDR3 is TGTGCCAGCAGCTTAGATCCGGCAGGTGAAAAACTGTTTTTT. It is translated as CASSLDPAGEKLFF.

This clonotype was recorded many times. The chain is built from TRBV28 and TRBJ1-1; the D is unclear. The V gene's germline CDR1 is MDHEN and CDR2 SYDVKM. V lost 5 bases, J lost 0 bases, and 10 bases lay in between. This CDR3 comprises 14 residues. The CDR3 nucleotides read TGTGCCAGCAGTCCCCCGGGCATGAACACTGAAGCTTTCTTT. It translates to CASSPPGMNTEAFF.